This record covers a single T cell receptor beta chain. This CDR3 has 13 residues. V shed 5 bases and J 5 bases; nucleotides not matched to a gene: 2. As originally analysed: How many nucleated cells were present was estimated from reference gene primer amplification. TCRdb's copy holds only in-frame clones and misses some; the assay was immunoSEQ multiplex PCR. V, J and clone size are those of that table, while D and trimming were read from the DNA. This table has around 180,000 clones, less than 85% appearing once. The data derive from a study of blood T cell repertoires in COVID-19. Across the whole study: Specimens from acute and convalescent COVID-19 originated in the United States, Italy and Spain. T cells, B-cell-depleted T cells, or PBMCs supplied cDNA or gDNA.

The V call is TRBV12-3 or TRBV12-4, the J call TRBJ2-4; 8 positions agree with TRBD1. This receptor was identified in a woman of 80 years or more with acute or convalescent COVID-19. What was sequenced was peripheral blood. The CDR3 region is CASSPGGQNIQYF. The CDR3 DNA reads as TGTGCCAGCAGTCCAGGGGGCCAAAACATTCAGTACTTC.